A selection of T cell receptor beta chains follows, all from one sample in a study of radiotherapy plus CTLA-4 blockade in lung cancer. TCRdb keeps only in-frame clones here, not all; method: immunoSEQ multiplex PCR. The sample shows under 100,000 clones, about 83% of them seen only once. Here the sequenced sample was peripheral blood, taken from a patient treated with radiotherapy plus ipilimumab. These receptors were obtained from a human donor with non-small cell lung cancer that progressed on radiotherapy plus ipilimumab. Both conserved end residues are part of each CDR3. D genes are given only for firm matches. For some rows the clone size is stated as once, few or many, or as a class when expanded; others skip it.

cdr3_length	v_call	d_call	j_call	clone_size	cdr3_aa	cdr3_nt
14	TRBV7-2	.	TRBJ1-3	.	CASSPQGSGNTIYF	TGTGCCAGCAGTCCGCAGGGATCTGGAAACACCATATATTTT
14	TRBV18	.	TRBJ2-7	few	CASSLRSQNYEQYF	TGTGCCAGCTCACTCCGGTCGCAGAACTACGAGCAGTACTTC
16	TRBV2	TRBD2	TRBJ2-3	.	CAISYPGTSGTDTQYF	TGTGCCATCTCCTACCCAGGGACTAGCGGCACAGATACGCAGTATTTT
12	TRBV29-1	.	TRBJ2-5	.	CSFVGRQETQYF	TGCAGCTTTGTGGGCCGACAAGAGACCCAGTACTTC
12	TRBV7-8	.	TRBJ2-7	.	CASSLSANEQYF	TGTGCCAGCAGCTTATCTGCGAACGAGCAGTACTTC
14	TRBV7-9	.	TRBJ2-5	.	CASSLRRDQETQYF	TGTGCCAGCAGCTTAAGACGGGACCAAGAGACCCAGTACTTC
14	TRBV7-6	TRBD1	TRBJ2-3	.	CASSLGTGVDTQYF	TGTGCCAGCAGCTTAGGAACAGGGGTAGATACGCAGTATTTT
10	TRBV28	.	TRBJ1-2	few	CASRRSGYTF	TGTGCCAGCAGAAGGTCTGGCTACACCTTC
12	TRBV10-3	.	TRBJ1-1	.	CAIRTTGSEAFF	TGTGCCATCAGGACTACAGGGTCTGAAGCTTTCTTT
13	TRBV18	.	TRBJ1-1	.	CASSTGQNTEAFF	TGTGCCAGCTCAACGGGACAGAACACTGAAGCTTTCTTT
13	TRBV18	.	TRBJ2-3	.	CASSRDQTDTQYF	TGTGCCAGCTCCCGGGACCAAACAGATACGCAGTATTTT
14	TRBV14	.	TRBJ2-1	.	CASSQGAAYNEQFF	TGTGCCAGCAGCCAAGGAGCGGCATACAATGAGCAGTTCTTC
15	TRBV5-1	TRBD1	TRBJ1-5	.	CASSPTGDSNQPQHF	TGCGCCAGCAGCCCGACAGGGGATAGCAATCAGCCCCAGCATTTT
15	TRBV25-1	.	TRBJ2-1	.	CASSQAASSYNEQFF	TGTGCCAGCAGTCAAGCGGCCAGCTCCTACAATGAGCAGTTCTTC
15	TRBV7-9	.	TRBJ2-1	once	CASSFQAGNYNEQFF	TGTGCCAGCAGCTTCCAGGCAGGGAATTACAATGAGCAGTTCTTC
14	TRBV27	.	TRBJ1-4	once	CASSVSATNEKLFF	TGTGCCAGCAGTGTCTCCGCAACTAATGAAAAACTGTTTTTT
16	TRBV2	.	TRBJ1-4	.	CASSGIREGYNEKLFF	TGTGCCAGCAGTGGGATCCGCGAGGGCTATAATGAAAAACTGTTTTTT
13	TRBV9	.	TRBJ2-2	few	CASSIQNTGELFF	TGTGCCAGCAGCATACAGAACACCGGGGAGCTGTTTTTT
15	TRBV6-5	.	TRBJ1-4	.	CASSYSGHAGEKLFF	TGTGCCAGCAGTTACTCGGGCCATGCGGGTGAAAAACTGTTTTTT
12	TRBV5-1	.	TRBJ2-7	.	CASSLGSSEQYF	TGCGCCAGCAGCTTGGGTAGTAGCGAGCAGTACTTC
15	TRBV5-1	TRBD2	TRBJ2-5	.	CASSLGSGGQETQYF	TGCGCCAGCAGCTTGGGATCGGGGGGGCAAGAGACCCAGTACTTC
11	TRBV20-1	.	TRBJ1-4	.	CSADRGEKLFF	TGCAGTGCTGACCGGGGTGAAAAACTGTTTTTT
10	TRBV20-1	.	TRBJ2-3	.	CSATQDTQYF	TGCAGTGCCACCCAGGATACGCAGTATTTT
15	TRBV7-3	.	TRBJ1-2	.	CASRQPVRHNYGYTF	TGTGCCAGCAGGCAACCCGTCCGTCATAACTATGGCTACACCTTC
13	TRBV7-3	.	TRBJ2-5	.	CASSLGPSETQYF	TGTGCCAGCAGCTTAGGCCCCTCGGAGACCCAGTACTTC
13	TRBV19	.	TRBJ1-1	once	CASSIAHDTEAFF	TGTGCCAGTAGTATAGCCCACGACACTGAAGCTTTCTTT
14	TRBV5-5	.	TRBJ2-6	.	CASSLEKLGNVLTF	TGTGCCAGCAGCTTGGAGAAGCTGGGCAACGTCCTGACTTTC
12	TRBV5-1	.	TRBJ2-3	.	CASSPPTDTQYF	TGCGCCAGCAGCCCTCCCACAGATACGCAGTATTTT
14	TRBV7-9	TRBD2	TRBJ2-7	.	CASSPGGLGYEQYF	TGTGCCAGCAGCCCCGGGGGACTAGGTTACGAGCAGTACTTC